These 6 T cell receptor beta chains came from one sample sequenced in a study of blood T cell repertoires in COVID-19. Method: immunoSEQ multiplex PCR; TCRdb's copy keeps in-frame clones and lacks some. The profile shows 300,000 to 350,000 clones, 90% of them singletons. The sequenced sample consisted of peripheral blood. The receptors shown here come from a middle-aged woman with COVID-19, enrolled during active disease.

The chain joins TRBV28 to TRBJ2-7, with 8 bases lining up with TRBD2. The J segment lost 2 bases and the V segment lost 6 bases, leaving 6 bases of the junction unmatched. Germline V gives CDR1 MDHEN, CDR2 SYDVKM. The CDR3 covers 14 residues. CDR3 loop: CASRTGLGTYEQYF. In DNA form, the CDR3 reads TGTGCCAGCAGGACGGGACTAGGAACCTACGAGCAGTACTTC.

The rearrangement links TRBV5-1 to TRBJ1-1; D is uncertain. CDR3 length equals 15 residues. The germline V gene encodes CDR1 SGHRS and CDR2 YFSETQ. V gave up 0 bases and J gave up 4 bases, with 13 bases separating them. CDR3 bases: TGCGCCAGCAGCTTGGGTTTACAAAGAGGCACTGAAGCTTTCTTT. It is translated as CASSLGLQRGTEAFF.

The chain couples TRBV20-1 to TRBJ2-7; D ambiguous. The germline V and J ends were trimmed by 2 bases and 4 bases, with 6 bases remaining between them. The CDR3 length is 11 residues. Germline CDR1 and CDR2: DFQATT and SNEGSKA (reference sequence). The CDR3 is CSARYEYEQYF. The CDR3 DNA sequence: TGCAGTGCTAGATATGAGTACGAGCAGTACTTC.

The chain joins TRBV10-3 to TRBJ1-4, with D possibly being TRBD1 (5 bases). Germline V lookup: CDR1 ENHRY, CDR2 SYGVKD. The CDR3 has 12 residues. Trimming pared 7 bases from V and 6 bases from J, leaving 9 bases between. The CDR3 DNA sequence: TGTGCCATCAAGGGGCAAGATGAAAAACTGTTTTTT. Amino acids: CAIKGQDEKLFF.

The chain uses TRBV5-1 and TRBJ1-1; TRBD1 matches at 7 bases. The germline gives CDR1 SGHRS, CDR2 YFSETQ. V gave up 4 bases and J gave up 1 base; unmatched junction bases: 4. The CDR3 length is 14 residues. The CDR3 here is CASSPRTGNTEAFF. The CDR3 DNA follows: TGCGCCAGCAGCCCCCGGACAGGGAACACTGAAGCTTTCTTT.

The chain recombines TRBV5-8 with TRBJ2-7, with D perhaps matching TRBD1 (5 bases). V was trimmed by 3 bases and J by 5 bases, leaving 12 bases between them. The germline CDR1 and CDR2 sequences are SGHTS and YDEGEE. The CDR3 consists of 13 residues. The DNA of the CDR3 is TGTGCCAGCAGCTCCCGACAGCGTAACGAGCAGTACTTC. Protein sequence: CASSSRQRNEQYF.